Below, 6 T cell receptor beta chains from the same sample are listed, as sequenced in a study of cytomegalovirus exposure and HLA in healthy donors. PCR amplification relied on 60 Vbeta primers (plus 13 Jbeta primers). TCRdb's table, derived via immunoSEQ multiplex PCR, lists solely in-frame clones and lacks some. The sample lists around 150,000 clones, around 79% occurring once. Specimen: PBMCs. The source is a man in his forties in good health and CMV-seronegative.

The gene calls are TRBV28 and TRBJ1-5; D may be TRBD1 (6 bases). With 6 bases removed from V and 1 base from J, the gap between germline ends came to 16 bases. The CDR3 contains 16 residues. Germline lookup yields CDR1 MDHEN and CDR2 SYDVKM. In DNA, the CDR3 is TGTGCCAGCAGCCCGATACAGGGCTTCAGCAATCAGCCCCAGCATTTT. Translating gives CASSPIQGFSNQPQHF.

The CDR3 bases are TGCGCCAGCAGCCAAGGGCGGGCCTTGCACAATGAGCAGTTCTTC. Translation gives CASSQGRALHNEQFF. The rearrangement uses TRBV4-1 and TRBJ2-1; D possibly corresponds to TRBD2 (5 bases). Trimming pared 1 base from V and 5 bases from J, leaving 12 bases between. Germline V gene lookup returns CDR1 MGHRA and CDR2 YSYEKL. The CDR3 extends over 15 amino acids.

The chain uses TRBV9 and TRBJ2-7, with 10 bases that match TRBD2. The J segment lost 7 bases and the V segment lost 0 bases, leaving 7 bases of the junction unmatched. From germline, CDR1 is SGDLS and CDR2 YYNGEE. The CDR3 has 15 residues. As DNA, the CDR3 is TGTGCCAGCAGCGTAGCTGAACTAGCGGGACTTGAGCAGTACTTC. Translating gives CASSVAELAGLEQYF.

This clone was recorded a few times. This chain joins TRBV9 and TRBJ2-2; 8 bases line up with TRBD1. The germline V gene encodes CDR1 SGDLS and CDR2 YYNGEE. This CDR3 has 14 residues. J lost 6 bases, V lost 0 bases, and 1 base had no gene match. The CDR3 DNA sequence: TGTGCCAGCAGCGTAGCACAGGGGGCCGGGGAGCTGTTTTTT. It is translated as CASSVAQGAGELFF.

The chain carries TRBV6-4 and TRBJ2-3; 7 bases match TRBD2. Per germline, CDR1 MRHNA and CDR2 SNTAGT. CDR3 length equals 14 residues. V lost 10 bases to trimming and J lost 1 base; unmatched junction nucleotides: 8. This CDR3 is CATGSGLGTDTQYF. CDR3 coding DNA: TGTGCCACCGGTAGCGGGTTGGGCACAGATACGCAGTATTTT.

This chain uses TRBV5-1 with TRBJ2-7; 12 bases match TRBD1. CDR1 and CDR2 (germline): SGHRS, YFSETQ. The CDR3 sequence is 14 residues long. Germline trimming cut 4 bases from V and 3 bases from J; bases unmatched to any gene: 2. The CDR3 loop is CASSRDRGHYEQYF. The CDR3 region has the DNA TGCGCCAGCAGCCGGGACAGGGGGCACTACGAGCAGTACTTC.